This is a list of T cell receptor beta chains from one sample in a study of shared clonotypes between healthy human individuals. Assay used: immunoSEQ multiplex PCR; TCRdb lists only in-frame clones, some missing. The table shows 2 million to 3 million clones, with approximately 93% occurring only once. Sequencing used naive CD4+ T cells from PBMCs. These receptors came from a man aged 18 to 29 in good health. Some clones in this sample may be carry-over from other donors' samples. CDR3s include the opening cysteine and the closing phenylalanine or tryptophan. The D gene is left open where the match is weak. A clone size is listed for some rows: how often the clone was seen (once, few, many), or a class if it is expanded.

j_call	d_call	clone_size	v_call	cdr3_nt	cdr3_aa
TRBJ2-1	NA	NA	TRBV15	TGTGCCACCAGCAGAGTCCGTCCCCCCAGGAATGAGCAGTTCTTC	CATSRVRPPRNEQFF
TRBJ2-6	TRBD1	NA	TRBV29-1	TGCAGCGTTGAGAAGACAGGGGGCACTGGGGCCAACGTCCTGACTTTC	CSVEKTGGTGANVLTF
TRBJ2-3	TRBD2	few	TRBV19	TGTGCCAGCAAACCACGCCTAGCGGCAGAAGGTATAGATACGCAGTATTTT	CASKPRLAAEGIDTQYF
TRBJ1-1	NA	NA	TRBV7-2	TGTGCCAGCAGCCCCCTGACAGTGAACACTGAAGCTTTCTTT	CASSPLTVNTEAFF
TRBJ2-1	NA	NA	TRBV5-1	TGCGCCAGCAGCTTAGTCCCGGAGAAGTCCTACAATGAGCAGTTCTTC	CASSLVPEKSYNEQFF
TRBJ2-1	TRBD2	NA	TRBV27	TGTGCCAGCAGTCCGAAGACTAGCGGGATGCCCGGGCTCTACAATGAGCAGTTCTTC	CASSPKTSGMPGLYNEQFF
TRBJ2-5	NA	NA	TRBV5-1	TGCGCCAGCAGCTTACAGGGTATGAGGATTCAAGAGACCCAGTACTTC	CASSLQGMRIQETQYF
TRBJ1-6	NA	NA	TRBV7-9	TGTGCCAGCAGCTCTGGACTGGCCGAAGGTCCCCTCCACTTT	CASSSGLAEGPLHF
TRBJ1-3	NA	NA	TRBV5-1	TGCGCCAGCAGCTTGGGGCCTTTGAGGGTAACCTCTGGAAACACCATATATTTT	CASSLGPLRVTSGNTIYF
TRBJ1-4	NA	NA	TRBV5-1	TGCGCCAGCAGCTTCGGCGGACAGTCAACTAATGAAAAACTGTTTTTT	CASSFGGQSTNEKLFF
TRBJ1-2	NA	NA	TRBV9	TGTGCCAGCAGCGTAGTAAACCGCTACACCTTC	CASSVVNRYTF
TRBJ2-1	NA	NA	TRBV7-3	TGTGCCAGCAGCTCCGACCTGGAAAGGTATTCTGAGCAGTTCTTC	CASSSDLERYSEQFF
TRBJ2-5	NA	NA	TRBV29-1	TGCAGTGGCACCGTTCGGGGAGGAGAGACCCAGTACTTC	CSGTVRGGETQYF
TRBJ1-1	NA	NA	TRBV6-5	TGTGCCAGCAGTTACTCGGAACAGCAAACAGGTGAAGCTTTCTTT	CASSYSEQQTGEAFF
TRBJ2-3	NA	NA	TRBV10-3	TGTGCCATCAGAGAGGGACAAGGTAGGGCAGATACGCAGTATTTT	CAIREGQGRADTQYF
TRBJ1-2	NA	NA	TRBV6-5	TGTGCCAGCAGTTACTCCAGGAGTGTCTATGGCTACACCTTC	CASSYSRSVYGYTF
TRBJ1-4	NA	NA	TRBV4-2	TGTGCCAGCAGCCTTCCGCCGGGGTCGACTAATGAAAAACTGTTTTTT	CASSLPPGSTNEKLFF